The 23 T cell receptor beta chains below come from one sample, sequenced in a study of T-cell memory formation after mild COVID-19. One entry per CDR3 protein, called by TCRdb with MiXCR from the 5' RACE reads. The sample gives about 270,000 distinct CDR3 sequences, under 20% of which show up once; around 23% is in the top ten. Sequenced material: PBMCs or a T cell subset sorted from them (not recorded which). The receptors come from a young man who had mild COVID-19 (a few samples of this study predate the infection). Cell type and time point are not known.

This clonotype showed up just a few times. The chain couples TRBV2 to TRBJ2-2; TRBD2 agrees at 12 bases. Germline values: CDR1 SNHLY, CDR2 FYNNEI. The CDR3 covers 14 residues. The V and J ends lost 8 bases and 2 bases, in that order; junction bases with no gene match: 0. The CDR3 spells CASGLAGNTGELFF. CDR3 bases: TGTGCCAGCGGACTAGCGGGAAACACCGGGGAGCTGTTTTTT.

The chain employs TRBV20-1 and TRBJ1-1; D unresolved. CDR3 length: 14 residues. Germline assignment: CDR1 DFQATT and CDR2 SNEGSKA (reference sequence). CDR3 region: CSPLKGKRSTEAFF. The CDR3 bases are TGCAGCCCTCTCAAGGGTAAACGGAGCACTGAAGCTTTCTTT.

The count of this clonotype is one. The rearrangement joins TRBV2 to TRBJ1-1; 10 bases fit TRBD1. In germline, CDR1 is SNHLY, CDR2 FYNNEI. This CDR3 is 14 amino acids long. The V and J ends lost 6 bases and 4 bases, in that order; junction bases with no gene match: 5. The CDR3 spells CASSGTGASTEAFF. For the CDR3, the DNA is TGTGCCAGCAGCGGGACAGGGGCGAGCACTGAAGCTTTCTTT.

This clonotype has just a few counts. Mismatch with germline at one junction end may stem from a read error. The chain is built from TRBV2 and TRBJ2-7, with D perhaps matching TRBD1 or TRBD2 (7 bases each). Germline CDR1 SNHLY, CDR2 FYNNEI. CDR3 length: 12 residues. CDR3 nucleotide sequence: TGCGCCGGGGGGACAGAGGTCTACGAGCAGTACTTC. This codes for CAGGTEVYEQYF.

This clonotype was observed a handful of times. The rearrangement uses TRBV12-3 or TRBV12-4 and TRBJ2-2, with TRBD1 matching over 8 bases. Trimming removed 5 bases from V and 7 bases from J; junction bases left unmatched: 9. This CDR3 has 15 amino acids. CDR3 nucleotides: TGTGCCAGCAGTCGCCGAGGACAGGGCGACGGGGAGCTGTTTTTT. Translation gives CASSRRGQGDGELFF.

This clonotype appeared a few times. This chain links TRBV7-6 with TRBJ2-2; D not resolved. The CDR3 has 12 residues. Germline V gene data show CDR1 as SGHVS and CDR2 as FNYEAQ. V was shortened by 1 base and J by 7 bases, with 4 bases between the two germline ends. The CDR3 region is CASSLVIGELFF. CDR3 in DNA: TGTGCCAGCAGCTTAGTAATCGGGGAGCTGTTTTTT. Drawing the rest from reference TRBV7-6 and TRBJ2-2, the complete variable domain is GAGVSQSPRYKVTKRGQDVALRCDPISGHVSLYWYRQALGQGPEFLTYFNYEAQQDKSGLPNDRFSAERPEGSISTLTIQRTEQRDSAMYRCASSLVIGELFFGEGSRLTVL.

V usage is TRBV20-1 and J usage is TRBJ1-2; D call uncertain. Deletions cut 0 bases from V and 5 bases from J, with 4 bases between. Germline loops: CDR1 DFQATT, CDR2 SNEGSKA (reference sequence). The CDR3 contains 11 residues. The CDR3 nucleotides are TGCAGTGCTAGAGACCTTTATGGCTACACCTTC. Translating gives CSARDLYGYTF.

The chain is built from TRBV5-1 and TRBJ1-2; D uncertain. Germline V CDR1 and CDR2: SGHRS, YFSETQ. This CDR3 is built from 14 residues. V lost 1 base and J lost 7, with 14 bases in between. CDR3 loop: CASSLMQPAGGYTF. The CDR3 DNA is TGCGCCAGCAGCTTGATGCAACCCGCCGGTGGCTACACCTTC.

This clonotype was detected many times. V is TRBV29-1 and J is TRBJ2-5; D might be TRBD1 (5 bases). This CDR3 contains 14 residues. Between the trimmed V and J ends, which lost 7 bases and 2 bases, there was a span of 17 bases. Germline values: CDR1 SQVTM, CDR2 ANQGSEA. CDR3 residues: CSALGNRLQETQYF. In nucleotides, the CDR3 is TGCAGCGCCTTGGGTAACAGGTTACAAGAGACCCAGTACTTC.

This clonotype was observed at least ten times. This chain joins TRBV7-2 and TRBJ2-7; D gene ambiguous. V lost 1 base and J 4 bases, leaving 14 bases between the germline ends. The CDR3 length is 15 residues. Germline V gene sequence: CDR1 SGHTA, CDR2 FQGNSA. CDR3: CASSLEAMTHYEQYF. CDR3 sequence (DNA): TGTGCCAGCAGCTTAGAAGCAATGACTCATTACGAGCAGTACTTC.

The chain is built from TRBV19 and TRBJ2-1, with 8 bases identical to TRBD2. The trim removed 2 bases at V and 6 bases at J, leaving 3 bases unmatched. The CDR3 spans 14 residues. Germline CDR1 and CDR2: LNHDA and SQIVND (reference sequence). Written as DNA, the CDR3 is TGTGCCAGTAGTATATCGGGGGGGCCCAATGAGCAGTTCTTC. This gives the protein CASSISGGPNEQFF.

A single count supports this clonotype. This sequence joins TRBV5-5 and TRBJ2-7; D ambiguous. The CDR3 runs 15 residues. V dropped 3 bases and J dropped 6 bases, with 19 bases sitting between them. Germline V gene sequence: CDR1 SGHKS, CDR2 YYEKEE (reference sequence). CDR3 bases: TGTGCCAGCAGCTGGAACCCTCTGGGGTCCGGCGAGCAGTACGTC. Amino acid sequence: CASSWNPLGSGEQYV.

This clonotype appeared once. This chain uses TRBV6-1 with TRBJ1-1, with TRBD1 matching 7 bases. Germline V gives CDR1 MNHNS, CDR2 SASEGT. V lost 5 bases, J lost 5 bases, and 5 bases stayed unmatched. The CDR3 is made up of 13 amino acids. For the CDR3, the DNA is TGTGCCAGCAGTTTCGAGGGGGCAACTGAAGCTTTCTTT. This translates into CASSFEGATEAFF.

This clonotype turned up a few times. The chain links TRBV5-1 to TRBJ2-2; TRBD1 might be the D (5 bases). Trimming removed 0 bases at V and 6 bases at J, with 6 bases between. The V gene's germline CDR1 is SGHRS and CDR2 YFSETQ. The CDR3 runs 13 residues. The CDR3 here is CASSLDRSGELFF. The CDR3 DNA sequence: TGCGCCAGCAGCTTGGACAGGTCCGGGGAGCTGTTTTTT.

There are a few counts of this clonotype. CDR3 loop: CASSSRRQATQYF. As DNA, the CDR3 is TGCGCCAGCAGCTCACGACGGCAGGCGACCCAGTACTTC. This rearrangement joins TRBV5-1 to TRBJ2-5; D gene unclear. The V end was cut by 3 bases, the J end by 7 bases, with 13 bases between. CDR1 SGHRS and CDR2 YFSETQ come from the germline V gene. The CDR3 consists of 13 residues.

V usage is TRBV4-1 and J usage is TRBJ1-1; maybe TRBD1 (5 bases). CDR1 MGHRA and CDR2 YSYEKL come from the germline V gene. The CDR3 length is 16 residues. V lost 4 bases and J 0 bases, leaving 15 bases between the germline ends. CDR3 sequence (DNA): TGCGCCAGCAGCCCACCTGGGGGGAAAGTGAACACTGAAGCTTTCTTT. Translated: CASSPPGGKVNTEAFF.

This clonotype was recorded a few times. The V and J genes are TRBV6-2 or TRBV6-3 and TRBJ1-2, with D unresolved. Trimming removed 5 bases at V and 2 bases at J, with 12 bases between. The CDR3 loop spans 14 amino acids. Germline assignment: CDR1 MNHEY and CDR2 SVGEGT. For the CDR3, the DNA is TGTGCCAGCAGTAATCTAGGAGGGAACTATGGCTACACCTTC. Translated: CASSNLGGNYGYTF.

J is TRBJ2-2 and V is TRBV12-3 or TRBV12-4; TRBD1 aligns across 9 bases. J was trimmed by 5 bases and V by 6 bases; bases with no gene match: 4. The CDR3 has 14 residues. The CDR3 protein is CASSRTGVTGELFF. The CDR3 DNA reads TGTGCCAGCAGCAGGACAGGGGTTACCGGGGAGCTGTTTTTT.

In its sample, this clonotype was seen many times. The chain has TRBV6-2 or TRBV6-3 and TRBJ2-2; D not certain. V was pared by 6 bases and J by 3 bases, with 8 bases between. CDR3 length: 13 amino acids. CDR1 and CDR2 from the germline V gene are MNHEY and SVGEGT. CDR3 sequence reads: CASRDPYTGELFF. The CDR3 DNA follows: TGTGCCAGCAGGGACCCTTACACCGGGGAGCTGTTTTTT.

This clonotype was counted a few times. The chain couples TRBV6-2 or TRBV6-3 to TRBJ2-5; no reliable D call. With 1 base removed from V and 4 bases from J, the gap between germline ends came to 7 bases. Germline V gene sequence: CDR1 MNHEY, CDR2 SVGEGT. The CDR3 runs to 13 residues. CDR3 coding DNA: TGTGCCAGCAGTTACTGGTCAGGAGAGACCCAGTACTTC. Translation: CASSYWSGETQYF.

CDR3 coding DNA: TGTGCCAGCAGCCAAGGCCGAGCGACGGGTACGCAGTATTTT. The encoded protein is CASSQGRATGTQYF. The chain is built from TRBV3-1 and TRBJ2-3; D remains ambiguous. V was pared by 1 base and J by 8 bases, with 13 bases between. Germline CDR1 is LGHDT and CDR2 is YNNKEL (reference sequence). The length of the CDR3 is 14 residues.

The J gene is TRBJ2-2, the V gene TRBV29-1; D is possibly TRBD1 (5 bases). Germline lookup yields CDR1 SQVTM and CDR2 ANQGSEA. The CDR3 contains 14 residues. Trimming removed 6 bases at V and 3 bases at J, with 14 bases between. The DNA of the CDR3 is TGCAGCGTCCCCAGTGCGACAGACACCGGGGAGCTGTTTTTT. Translated, it gives CSVPSATDTGELFF.

This clonotype was seen a few times. The gene calls are TRBV4-3 and TRBJ2-2, with D possibly being TRBD2 (5 bases). CDR1 and CDR2 from the germline V gene are LGHNA and YSLEER. The CDR3 covers 17 residues. The V end was cut by 0 bases, the J end by 0 bases, with 11 bases between. The CDR3 protein is CASSQDPEGSNTGELFF. The CDR3 region has the DNA TGCGCCAGCAGCCAAGATCCTGAGGGCTCGAACACCGGGGAGCTGTTTTTT.